This paragraph covers one TCR beta chain sequence. Study members were between roughly 18 and 89 years old and lived in 20 to 30 US regions. In the 2 weeks before study entry, exposed participants met a COVID-19 case, which was PCR-confirmed or clinician-diagnosed. Libraries were prepared by immunoSEQ multiplex PCR; TCRdb keeps only in-frame clonotypes and omits some of them. The sample yields approximately 340,000 clones, just over 90% seen once. The CDR3 totals 16 residues. The germline V gene has CDR1 LNHDA and CDR2 SQIVND (reference sequence). The ends were cut back, 4 bases at V and 0 bases at J, with 13 bases in the middle. The data stem from a study of blood T cell repertoires in COVID-19.

Specimen: PBMCs or T cells enriched from blood (not recorded which). V usage is TRBV19 and J usage is TRBJ1-3; D not resolved. The sequence was obtained from a woman between 35 and 50 years old who had been exposed to COVID-19. Here the CDR3 DNA reads TGTGCCAGTAGTACCCTTATCCGCAGCTCTGGAAACACCATATATTTT. This codes for CASSTLIRSSGNTIYF. The full variable domain, rest sourced from reference TRBV19 and TRBJ1-3, is DGGITQSPKYLFRKEGQNVTLSCEQNLNHDAMYWYRQDPGQGLRLIYYSQIVNDFQKGDIAEGYSVSREKKESFPLTVTSAQKNPTAFYLCASSTLIRSSGNTIYFGEGSWLTVV.